These 5 T cell receptor beta chains were sequenced from one sample in a study of cytomegalovirus exposure and HLA in healthy donors. The PCR used 60 Vbeta and 13 Jbeta primers. Clones were sequenced by immunoSEQ multiplex PCR, and TCRdb holds only the in-frame ones, with some missing. The sample records 100,000 to 150,000 clones, around 81% being singletons. Sequenced: PBMCs. These receptors all stem from a woman between 50 and 59 years old in good health and CMV-seronegative.

The J gene is TRBJ2-4, the V gene TRBV19, with no clear D. The CDR3 loop spans 14 amino acids. The germline V gene encodes CDR1 LNHDA and CDR2 SQIVND (reference sequence). The DNA of the CDR3 is TGTGCACCGTGGCGGCCCATAGCCAAAAACATTCAGTACTTC. The encoded protein is CAPWRPIAKNIQYF. Full variable domain (rest looked up from reference TRBV19 and TRBJ2-4): DGGITQSPKYLFRKEGQNVTLSCEQNLNHDAMYWYRQDPGQGLRLIYYSQIVNDFQKGDIAEGYSVSREKKESFPLTVTSAQKNPTAFYLCAPWRPIAKNIQYFGAGTRLSVL.

The chain has TRBV6-5 and TRBJ1-1; D uncertain. The CDR3 is 13 residues long. Germline CDR1 reads MNHEY; CDR2 reads SVGAGI. V was cut by 8 bases and J by 6 bases, with 16 bases left in between. CDR3 sequence reads: CASVEFSRSEAFF. DNA for the CDR3: TGTGCCAGCGTAGAATTTTCTAGGTCTGAAGCTTTCTTT.

The CDR3: CASSGGLRDRGYGYTF. The DNA of the CDR3 is TGTGCCAGCAGTGGGGGGCTCCGGGACAGGGGCTATGGCTACACCTTC. The chain combines TRBV2 with TRBJ1-2; 10 nucleotides agree with TRBD1. Looked up from germline, CDR1 is SNHLY and CDR2 is FYNNEI. This CDR3 has 16 residues. With 4 bases clipped from V and 4 bases from J, the junction kept 9 bases outside the gene matches.

This clone was counted a few times. The gene calls are TRBV6-5 and TRBJ2-7; TRBD2 matches 9 bases. Looked up from germline, CDR1 is MNHEY and CDR2 is SVGAGI. This CDR3 contains 14 residues. J lost 4 bases, V lost 6 bases, and 7 bases had no gene match. The CDR3 DNA is TGTGCCAGCAGCACTAGCGGGCGATGGTACGAGCAGTACTTC. It yields the protein CASSTSGRWYEQYF.

The chain joins TRBV7-6 to TRBJ1-1; D call uncertain. Trimming removed 5 bases from V and 3 bases from J, with 7 bases in between. CDR3 length: 12 amino acids. Germline CDR1 reads SGHVS; CDR2 reads FNYEAQ. The CDR3 DNA reads TGTGCCAGCAGCCGTGACTACACTGAAGCTTTCTTT. It yields the protein CASSRDYTEAFF.